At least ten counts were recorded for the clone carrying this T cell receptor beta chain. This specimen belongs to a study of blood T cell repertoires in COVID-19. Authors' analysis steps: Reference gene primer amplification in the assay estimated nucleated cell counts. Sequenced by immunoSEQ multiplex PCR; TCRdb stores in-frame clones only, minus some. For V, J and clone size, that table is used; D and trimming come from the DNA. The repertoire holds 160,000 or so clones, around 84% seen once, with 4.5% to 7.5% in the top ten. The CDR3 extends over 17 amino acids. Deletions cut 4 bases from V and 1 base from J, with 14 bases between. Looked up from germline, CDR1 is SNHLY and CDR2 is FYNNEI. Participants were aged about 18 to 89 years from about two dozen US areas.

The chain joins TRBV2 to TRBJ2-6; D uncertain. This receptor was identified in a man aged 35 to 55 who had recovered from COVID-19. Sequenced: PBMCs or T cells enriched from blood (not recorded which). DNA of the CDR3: TGTGCCAGCAGTGCACTTGGTATAGAGTCTGGGGCCAACGTCCTGACTTTC. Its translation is CASSALGIESGANVLTF.